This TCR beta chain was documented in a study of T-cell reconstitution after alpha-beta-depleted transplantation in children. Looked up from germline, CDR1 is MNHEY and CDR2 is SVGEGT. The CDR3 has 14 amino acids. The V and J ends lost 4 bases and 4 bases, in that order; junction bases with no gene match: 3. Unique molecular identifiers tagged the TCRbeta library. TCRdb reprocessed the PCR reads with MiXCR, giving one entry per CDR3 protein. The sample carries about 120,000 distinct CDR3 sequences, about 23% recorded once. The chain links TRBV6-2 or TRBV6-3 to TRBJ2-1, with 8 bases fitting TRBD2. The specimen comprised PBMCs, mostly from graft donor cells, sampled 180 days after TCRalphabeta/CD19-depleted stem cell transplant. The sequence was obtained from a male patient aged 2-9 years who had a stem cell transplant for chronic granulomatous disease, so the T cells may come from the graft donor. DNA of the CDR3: TGTGCCAGCAGTTCCAGCGGGAGTTACAATGAGCAGTTCTTC. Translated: CASSSSGSYNEQFF.